This entry lists 23 T cell receptor beta chains sequenced from one sample in a study of T cell responses to AZD1222 COVID-19 vaccine. The assay was immunoSEQ multiplex PCR, and TCRdb's table has in-frame clones only and misses some. Of under 70,000 clones in the sample, 79% were seen once. The sequences come from peripheral blood, collected on day 0 of MenACWY control vaccination. The receptors stem from an adult in good health.

DNA of the CDR3: TGTGCCAGCTCACCCACGGGCACTGAAGCTTTCTTT. Protein product: CASSPTGTEAFF. J is TRBJ1-1 and V is TRBV18; D is uncertain. The germline gives CDR1 KGHSH, CDR2 LQKENI. With 3 bases removed from V and 4 bases from J, the gap between germline ends came to 6 bases. The CDR3 contains 12 residues.

The chain joins TRBV18 to TRBJ1-1; 10 nucleotides align to TRBD1. The CDR3 extends over 15 amino acids. With V trimmed by 4 bases and J by 6 bases, 8 bases remained unmatched. Per the germline V gene, CDR1 is KGHSH and CDR2 is LQKENI. CDR3 loop: CASSRLPGQGSEAFF. The CDR3 DNA follows: TGTGCCAGCTCACGACTTCCGGGACAGGGGTCTGAAGCTTTCTTT.

J is TRBJ1-1 and V is TRBV2, with D uncertain. With 0 bases removed from V and 4 bases from J, the gap between germline ends came to 9 bases. The CDR3 is made up of 14 amino acids. CDR1 and CDR2 (germline): SNHLY, FYNNEI. Here the CDR3 DNA reads TGTGCCAGCAGTGAAGCGCTTCGGGCCACTGAAGCTTTCTTT. It yields the protein CASSEALRATEAFF.

The V gene is TRBV7-2, the J gene TRBJ1-4, with D tentatively TRBD1 (5 bases). The CDR3 totals 14 residues. Between the trimmed V and J ends, which lost 5 bases and 4 bases, there was a span of 11 bases. Germline assignment: CDR1 SGHTA and CDR2 FQGNSA. The CDR3 DNA is TGTGCCAGCAGCCTGGGACCGAATAATGAAAAACTGTTTTTT. Its translation: CASSLGPNNEKLFF.

The chain links TRBV4-1 to TRBJ1-4, with D possibly TRBD1 on 5 matching bases. Trimming stripped 6 bases from V and 0 bases from J, with 14 bases between. CDR3 length equals 16 residues. Germline V lookup: CDR1 MGHRA, CDR2 YSYEKL. The CDR3 DNA sequence: TGCGCCAGCAGTAAGGGGCCCCAAGCAACTAATGAAAAACTGTTTTTT. Translation gives CASSKGPQATNEKLFF.

The chain couples TRBV29-1 to TRBJ2-1; 7 bases line up with TRBD2. Germline V CDR1 and CDR2: SQVTM, ANQGSEA. The V and J ends lost 6 bases and 7 bases, in that order; junction bases with no gene match: 6. This CDR3 is 12 amino acids long. As DNA, the CDR3 is TGCAGCGTAAGAGGCGGGAGAAATGAGCAGTTCTTC. Translating gives CSVRGGRNEQFF.

The chain combines TRBV28 with TRBJ2-2, with unresolved D. The CDR3 has 13 residues. V shed 4 bases and J shed 2 bases, with 5 bases lying between them. The V gene's germline CDR1 is MDHEN and CDR2 SYDVKM. The CDR3 here is CASSSQNTGELFF. The CDR3 DNA is TGTGCCAGCAGTTCTCAAAACACCGGGGAGCTGTTTTTT. The full variable domain, completed using reference TRBV28 and TRBJ2-2, is DVKVTQSSRYLVKRTGEKVFLECVQDMDHENMFWYRQDPGLGLRLIYFSYDVKMKEKGDIPEGYSVSREKKERFSLILESASTNQTSMYLCASSSQNTGELFFGEGSRLTVL.

The genes are TRBV4-3 and TRBJ1-2; TRBD1 matches at 7 bases. Germline CDR1 is LGHNA and CDR2 is YSLEER. V lost 0 bases and J lost 8; bases outside the gene matches: 6. The CDR3 runs 14 residues. The CDR3 spells CASSQDTGDEGYTF. CDR3 DNA: TGCGCCAGCAGCCAAGATACAGGGGACGAAGGCTACACCTTC.

The chain couples TRBV7-6 to TRBJ1-1, with D uncertain. This CDR3 has 13 amino acids. From germline, CDR1 is SGHVS and CDR2 FNYEAQ. V was pared by 2 bases and J by 3 bases, with 7 bases between. The CDR3 coding sequence is TGTGCCAGCAGCTTAAAGGGAGACACTGAAGCTTTCTTT. Translation: CASSLKGDTEAFF.

The chain employs TRBV14 and TRBJ2-2; 9 bases match TRBD1. V shed 4 bases, J shed 4 bases, and the junction held 16 bases outside the gene matches. CDR1 is SGHDN, CDR2 FVKESK, per germline. The CDR3 consists of 19 residues. DNA for the CDR3: TGTGCCAGCAGCCTACCCGGGACAGGGACGTGGGCTCGCACCGGGGAGCTGTTTTTT. Amino acids: CASSLPGTGTWARTGELFF.

The V call is TRBV6-1, the J call TRBJ1-1; D call uncertain. The CDR3 extends over 14 amino acids. Trimming left V 1 base short and J 1 base short, with 7 bases between. Germline-derived CDR1 and CDR2 are MNHNS and SASEGT. The CDR3 DNA reads as TGTGCCAGCAGTGAAGTTGCGGGGAACACTGAAGCTTTCTTT. It codes for CASSEVAGNTEAFF.

The rearrangement links TRBV6-5 to TRBJ2-1; no clear D. Germline CDR1 and CDR2: MNHEY and SVGAGI. Trimming shortened V by 6 bases and J by 4 bases, and 4 bases separated the two germline ends. This CDR3 has 11 amino acids. The CDR3 region is CASSLYNEQFF. Written as DNA, the CDR3 is TGTGCCAGCAGCTTGTACAATGAGCAGTTCTTC.

The rearrangement uses TRBV6-5 and TRBJ2-5; possible D gene TRBD1, 6 bases. Germline CDR1 MNHEY, CDR2 SVGAGI. The ends were cut back, 6 bases at V and 2 bases at J, with 16 bases in the middle. The CDR3 is 15 amino acids. The CDR3 DNA reads as TGTGCCAGCAGCACGCACGGGACAAATCAAGAGACCCAGTACTTC. This gives the protein CASSTHGTNQETQYF.

A few counts support this clone. This sequence joins TRBV2 and TRBJ2-1; D gene ambiguous. This CDR3 region has 12 residues. Trimming cost V 6 bases and J 8 bases, with 11 bases left between them. CDR1 and CDR2 (germline): SNHLY, FYNNEI. The DNA for the CDR3 is TGTGCCAGCAGGCCCCTTTGGGATGAGCAGTTCTTC. It codes for CASRPLWDEQFF.

The chain recombines TRBV7-2 with TRBJ1-1; 10 bases agree with TRBD1. Germline trimming cut 5 bases from V and 5 bases from J; bases unmatched to any gene: 8. There are 15 residues in the CDR3. Germline CDR1 is SGHTA and CDR2 is FQGNSA. Here the CDR3 DNA reads TGTGCCAGCAGCCCCAGGGACAGGGGACGGACTGAAGCTTTCTTT. This gives the protein CASSPRDRGRTEAFF.

The V and J genes are TRBV3-1 (or the pseudogene TRBV3-2) and TRBJ2-1, with TRBD2 identical over 11 bases. CDR3 length: 19 amino acids. V trimming: 0 bases; J trimming: 3 bases; junction bases outside the gene matches: 10. Germline CDR1 is LGHDT and CDR2 is YNNKEL (reference sequence). The CDR3 sequence is CASSQDRASGGPGYNEQFF. The CDR3 DNA is TGTGCCAGCAGCCAAGATCGGGCTAGCGGGGGGCCAGGCTACAATGAGCAGTTCTTC.

This sequence joins TRBV5-1 and TRBJ2-1; 7 nucleotides match TRBD2. V was clipped by 4 bases and J by 5 bases; unmatched bases: 3. Germline CDR1 SGHRS, CDR2 YFSETQ. This CDR3 has 13 amino acids. CDR3 sequence (DNA): TGCGCCAGCAGCGAAGGGACTAACAATGAGCAGTTCTTC. It encodes CASSEGTNNEQFF. Supplemented by reference TRBV5-1 and TRBJ2-1, the full variable domain reads KAGVTQTPRYLIKTRGQQVTLSCSPISGHRSVSWYQQTPGQGLQFLFEYFSETQRNKGNFPGRFSGRQFSNSRSEMNVSTLELGDSALYLCASSEGTNNEQFFGPGTRLTVL.

The V and J genes are TRBV6-5 and TRBJ2-2; no definite D call. Trimming took off 5 bases at V and 8 bases at J, with 9 bases between the two ends. The CDR3 extends over 12 amino acids. CDR1 is MNHEY and CDR2 is SVGAGI in the germline V gene. This CDR3 is CASSPTRGELFF. Written as DNA, the CDR3 is TGTGCCAGCAGTCCCACCCGGGGGGAGCTGTTTTTT.

This clone ranks as hyperexpanded. The chain combines TRBV19 with TRBJ2-3, with 9 bases fitting TRBD2. CDR3 length: 15 residues. Looked up from germline, CDR1 is LNHDA and CDR2 is SQIVND (reference sequence). V trimming: 3 bases; J trimming: 3 bases; junction bases outside the gene matches: 4. CDR3 bases: TGTGCCAGTAGTATTAACCTAGCGGGGACAGATACGCAGTATTTT. This gives the protein CASSINLAGTDTQYF.

The chain carries TRBV28 and TRBJ1-6; D remains ambiguous. The CDR3 has 13 residues. CDR1 is MDHEN and CDR2 is SYDVKM in the germline V gene. Trimming stripped 5 bases from V and 10 bases from J, with 12 bases between. The CDR3 DNA follows: TGTGCCAGCAGTGGACCTAGCCCCTCACCCCTCCACTTT. Amino acid sequence: CASSGPSPSPLHF.

The V and J genes are TRBV6-1 and TRBJ1-4; 7 bases map to TRBD1. Germline V gives CDR1 MNHNS, CDR2 SASEGT. J gave up 4 bases and V 2 bases, and 7 bases lay outside the gene matches. There are 16 residues in the CDR3. The CDR3 loop reads CASSESQGQLNEKLFF. CDR3 DNA sequence: TGTGCCAGCAGTGAATCTCAGGGACAGCTTAATGAAAAACTGTTTTTT.

The gene calls are TRBV7-9 and TRBJ1-2; 7 nucleotides match TRBD1. V shed 5 bases, J shed 10 bases, and the junction held 7 bases outside the gene matches. The CDR3 contains 12 residues. Germline V gene lookup returns CDR1 SEHNR and CDR2 FQNEAQ (reference sequence). The CDR3 nucleotides read TGTGCCAGCAGCCCAGAGGGGACAGTCTACACCTTC. Protein sequence: CASSPEGTVYTF. Full variable domain (outside the CDR3, taken from reference TRBV7-9 and TRBJ1-2): DTGVSQNPRHKITKRGQNVTFRCDPISEHNRLYWYRQTLGQGPEFLTYFQNEAQLEKSRLLSDRFSAERPKGSFSTLEIQRTEQGDSAMYLCASSPEGTVYTFGSGTRLTVV.

This chain uses TRBV21-1 with TRBJ1-6; the table calls TRBD1, which could not be checked here. TRBV21-1 is described as a pseudogene. The CDR3 is 19 amino acids. This CDR3 reads CASSAPEAGTGAQNSPLHF. DNA for the CDR3: TGTGCCAGCAGCGCCCCTGAGGCCGGGACAGGGGCGCAGAATTCACCCCTCCACTTT.